These 20 T cell receptor beta chains came from one sample sequenced in a study of identical twins. TCRdb analysed the 5' RACE reads with MiXCR anew, one entry per CDR3 protein. The top ten clones hold around 1.5% of a sample with about 810,000 distinct CDR3 sequences, about 12% of them seen once. The sample also formed part of further work on yellow fever vaccine responses in identical twins.

Sequenced sample: PBMCs. All receptors derive from a woman between 18 and 29 years old in good health.

This clonotype was seen more than once but under ten times. V usage is TRBV7-6 and J usage is TRBJ2-7; D possibly uses TRBD1 or TRBD2 (5 bases each). Germline CDR1 SGHVS, CDR2 FNYEAQ. The length of the CDR3 is 13 residues. Trimming left V 3 bases short and J 4 bases short, with 10 bases between. CDR3 amino acids: CASSLTAEYEQYV. The CDR3 coding sequence is TGTGCCAGCAGCTTGACAGCGGAGTACGAGCAGTACGTC.

The gene calls are TRBV20-1 and TRBJ2-3; D not resolved. Trimming left V 2 bases short and J 0 bases short, with 9 bases between. The germline gives CDR1 DFQATT, CDR2 SNEGSKA (reference sequence). This CDR3 spans 14 amino acids. CDR3: CSARFQPSTDTQYF. The DNA of the CDR3 is TGCAGTGCTAGATTCCAGCCAAGCACAGATACGCAGTATTTT.

This clonotype was seen only a few times. The chain combines TRBV5-5 with TRBJ2-3; D unresolved. There are 14 residues in the CDR3. V shed 9 bases and J shed 0 bases, with 14 bases lying between them. Per germline, CDR1 SGHKS and CDR2 YYEKEE (reference sequence). The CDR3 sequence is CAMSPGLSTDTQYF. The CDR3 DNA is TGTGCCATGAGCCCCGGGCTCAGCACAGATACGCAGTATTTT.

This clonotype was counted only a few times. The chain has TRBV5-6 and TRBJ2-3; D call uncertain. Trimming stripped 2 bases from V and 4 bases from J, with 5 bases between. Germline CDR1 SGHDT, CDR2 YYEEEE. CDR3 length: 12 residues. The CDR3: CASSFASDTQYF. CDR3 DNA sequence: TGTGCCAGCAGCTTTGCCTCAGATACGCAGTATTTT.

This clonotype was counted only a few times. The chain links TRBV28 to TRBJ2-7; a possible D gene is TRBD1 (5 bases). This CDR3 spans 16 amino acids. Germline CDR1 and CDR2: MDHEN and SYDVKM. V dropped 5 bases and J dropped 0 bases, with 17 bases sitting between them. The DNA of the CDR3 is TGTGCCAGCAGTCAAACGGACATATGGAGCTCCTACGAGCAGTACTTC. Residues: CASSQTDIWSSYEQYF.

The chain joins TRBV2 to TRBJ2-5, with 11 positions matching TRBD2. The germline CDR1 and CDR2 sequences are SNHLY and FYNNEI. The CDR3 totals 17 residues. V was pared by 8 bases and J by 13 bases, with 24 bases of the junction left unmatched. The DNA for the CDR3 is TGTGCCAGCCTCCAACCGGGACTAGCGGCACCCCGTTGGGACCTGTACTTC. Amino acids: CASLQPGLAAPRWDLYF.

The chain combines TRBV11-3 with TRBJ1-2; D is uncertain. Trimming cost V 4 bases and J 8 bases, with 14 bases left between them. This CDR3 has 13 amino acids. Germline V gene lookup returns CDR1 SGHNT and CDR2 YENEEA. For the CDR3, the DNA is TGTGCCAGCAGCTCACCAACAACCCGCGGCTACACCTTC. Translating gives CASSSPTTRGYTF.

The chain combines TRBV20-1 with TRBJ2-1; 7 bases line up with TRBD1. This CDR3 is 20 amino acids long. Germline V CDR1 and CDR2: DFQATT, SNEGSKA (reference sequence). Losses at the gene ends were 4 bases for V and 0 bases for J; bases not matched to a gene: 21. DNA of the CDR3: TGCAGTGCTAAGAGACTGGGACAGAGGGTTCCCGGGACCTCCTACAATGAGCAGTTCTTC. Encoded protein: CSAKRLGQRVPGTSYNEQFF.

V and J are TRBV6-4 and TRBJ2-1; unclear D gene. Germline V gene lookup returns CDR1 MRHNA and CDR2 SNTAGT. V gave up 3 bases and J gave up 7 bases, with 16 bases separating them. The CDR3 is made up of 15 amino acids. The DNA of the CDR3 is TGTGCCAGCAGTGAACTCCCCTGGTCCCAAAATGAGCAGTTCTTC. It encodes CASSELPWSQNEQFF.

This chain links TRBV4-1 with TRBJ2-7; D is uncertain. Germline V gene lookup returns CDR1 MGHRA and CDR2 YSYEKL. The ends were cut back, 1 base at V and 12 bases at J, with 16 bases in the middle. The CDR3 runs 13 residues. CDR3 protein: CASSQGVTYGLYF. CDR3 sequence (DNA): TGCGCCAGCAGCCAAGGGGTAACTTACGGGCTGTACTTC.

This clonotype was picked up many times. The chain's CDR3 is CASSQDLVAGGTDTQYF. CDR3 sequence (DNA): TGTGCCAGCAGCCAAGATCTGGTGGCGGGGGGCACAGATACGCAGTATTTT. V gene TRBV4-2 combines with J gene TRBJ2-3; 7 nucleotides match TRBD2. This CDR3 is 17 amino acids long. Germline CDR1 reads LGHNA; CDR2 reads YNFKEQ. J was trimmed by 1 base and V by 0 bases; bases with no gene match: 7.

This clonotype was seen a few times. V is TRBV12-3 or TRBV12-4 and J is TRBJ2-1; no firm D call. Trimming left V 6 bases short and J 8 bases short, with 8 bases between. The CDR3 has 11 amino acids. The DNA of the CDR3 is TGTGCCAGCAGGACCGTCCATGAGCAGTTCTTC. It translates to CASRTVHEQFF.

The chain couples TRBV10-3 to TRBJ2-1; D might be TRBD2 (6 bases). Germline V gene lookup returns CDR1 ENHRY and CDR2 SYGVKD. V was shortened by 11 bases and J by 9 bases, with 14 bases between the two germline ends. CDR3 length: 11 residues. CDR3 amino acids: CAAGLLGEQFF. In nucleotides, the CDR3 is TGTGCCGCGGGGCTGCTGGGTGAGCAGTTCTTC.

The V and J genes are TRBV11-2 and TRBJ2-1; TRBD2 matches at 7 bases. Germline trimming cut 6 bases from V and 0 bases from J; bases unmatched to any gene: 8. Per the germline V gene, CDR1 is SGHAT and CDR2 is FQNNGV. This CDR3 is 16 amino acids long. CDR3: CASRSILATSYNEQFF. The CDR3 bases are TGTGCCAGCAGATCTATACTAGCGACCTCCTACAATGAGCAGTTCTTC.

A few counts support this clonotype. Here the CDR3 reads CSAVGGGKETQYF. Here the CDR3 DNA reads TGCAGTGCGGTCGGCGGGGGTAAGGAGACCCAGTACTTC. The J gene is TRBJ2-5, the V gene TRBV20-1; 7 nucleotides agree with TRBD2. With V trimmed by 6 bases and J by 5 bases, 9 bases remained unmatched. Germline V gene data show CDR1 as DFQATT and CDR2 as SNEGSKA (reference sequence). CDR3 length: 13 amino acids.

This clonotype was counted only a few times. The chain links TRBV20-1 to TRBJ2-1; 11 bases align to TRBD2. The ends lost 1 base at V and 8 bases at J; junction bases unmatched: 7. Germline CDR1 reads DFQATT; CDR2 reads SNEGSKA (reference sequence). This CDR3 contains 15 residues. The CDR3 sequence is CSARVDSGRAHEQFF. CDR3 DNA: TGCAGTGCTAGAGTTGATAGCGGGAGGGCCCATGAGCAGTTCTTC.

This clonotype was counted at least ten times. The chain employs TRBV11-2 and TRBJ2-3; D is undetermined. The ends were cut back, 5 bases at V and 6 bases at J, with 9 bases in the middle. This CDR3 contains 12 residues. Germline V gene lookup returns CDR1 SGHAT and CDR2 FQNNGV. CDR3 region: CASSRLGDTQYF. The CDR3 DNA sequence: TGTGCCAGCAGCCGTCTCGGGGATACGCAGTATTTT.

This clonotype was observed a handful of times. The chain is built from TRBV6-5 and TRBJ2-5, with 8 bases that match TRBD1. CDR1 is MNHEY, CDR2 SVGAGI, per germline. The CDR3 is 15 amino acids. V lost 2 bases, J lost 4 bases, and 6 bases stayed unmatched. In DNA form, the CDR3 reads TGTGCCAGCAGTTACCTCGGACAGGGCTTAGAGACCCAGTACTTC. This codes for CASSYLGQGLETQYF.

In its sample, this clonotype was seen a few times. The chain couples TRBV20-1 to TRBJ2-4, with D perhaps being TRBD1 or TRBD2 (5 bases each). CDR3 length: 15 amino acids. V dropped 0 bases and J dropped 6 bases, with 15 bases sitting between them. Germline CDR1 and CDR2: DFQATT and SNEGSKA (reference sequence). The DNA for the CDR3 is TGCAGTGCTAGAGATGGGACGAGGGCCGCAAACATTCAGTACTTC. This gives the protein CSARDGTRAANIQYF.

There are a few counts of this clonotype. The rearrangement uses TRBV5-1 and TRBJ1-1; D might be TRBD1 (5 bases). This CDR3 contains 12 residues. Deletions cut 0 bases from V and 9 bases from J, with 9 bases between. The germline V gene has CDR1 SGHRS and CDR2 YFSETQ. The CDR3 bases are TGCGCCAGCAGCTTGGATGGGACCAAAGCTTTCTTT. Protein: CASSLDGTKAFF.